The 9 T cell receptor beta chains reported below all come from one sample, sequenced in a study of blood T cell repertoires in COVID-19. The protocol was immunoSEQ multiplex PCR, while the TCRdb copy is restricted to in-frame clones and leaves out a portion. The table lists 150,000 to 200,000 clones, over 75% of them singletons. What was sequenced was PBMCs or T cells enriched from blood (not recorded which). Receptor source: a man aged 50-60 years who had recovered from COVID-19.

The chain employs TRBV2 and TRBJ1-2, with D unclear. The CDR3 sequence is 13 residues long. V lost 7 bases to trimming and J lost 0 bases, with 9 bases between them. The germline CDR1 and CDR2 sequences are SNHLY and FYNNEI. The CDR3 here is CASMVRSNYGYTF. In DNA, the CDR3 is TGTGCCAGCATGGTGAGGTCTAACTATGGCTACACCTTC.

The rearrangement uses TRBV7-3 and TRBJ1-6; D possibly corresponds to TRBD1 (5 bases). This CDR3 comprises 14 residues. With 2 bases removed from V and 6 bases from J, the gap between germline ends came to 8 bases. The germline V gene encodes CDR1 SGHTA and CDR2 FQGTGA. CDR3 bases: TGTGCCAGCAGCTTACAGGGCCCTAATTCACCCCTCCACTTT. This gives the protein CASSLQGPNSPLHF.

The genes are TRBV3-1 (or the pseudogene TRBV3-2) and TRBJ2-5; TRBD2 matches at 9 bases. V was pared by 4 bases and J by 4 bases, with 4 bases of the junction left unmatched. The germline V gene has CDR1 LGHDT and CDR2 YNNKEL (reference sequence). The CDR3 contains 14 residues. Written as DNA, the CDR3 is TGTGCCAGCAGCCGCTATAGCGGGGGAGAGACCCAGTACTTC. Residues: CASSRYSGGETQYF.

This clone has more than one count but fewer than ten. This chain joins TRBV9 and TRBJ2-2, with a tentative D call TRBD2 (5 bases). The V gene lost 0 bases and the J gene lost 3 bases, with 9 bases spanning the gap. CDR1 and CDR2 from the germline V gene are SGDLS and YYNGEE. CDR3 size: 15 residues. CDR3 region: CASSVEGLYTGELFF. Written as DNA, the CDR3 is TGTGCCAGCAGCGTAGAAGGACTCTACACCGGGGAGCTGTTTTTT.

V usage is TRBV9 and J usage is TRBJ2-4; 9 bases align to TRBD1. CDR1 SGDLS and CDR2 YYNGEE come from the germline V gene. This CDR3 is built from 16 residues. Trimming at V came to 4 bases and at J to 4 bases, leaving 9 bases not matched to a gene. The CDR3 sequence is CASSPGTGSEKNIQYF. The CDR3 coding sequence is TGTGCCAGCAGCCCGGGGACAGGGTCGGAAAAAAACATTCAGTACTTC. The full variable domain, completed using reference TRBV9 and TRBJ2-4, is DSGVTQTPKHLITATGQRVTLRCSPRSGDLSVYWYQQSLDQGLQFLIQYYNGEERAKGNILERFSAQQFPDLHSELNLSSLELGDSALYFCASSPGTGSEKNIQYFGAGTRLSVL.

This clone was observed a single time. V is TRBV6-5 and J is TRBJ1-4; no clear D. This CDR3 has 14 residues. From germline, CDR1 is MNHEY and CDR2 SVGAGI. V was clipped by 6 bases and J by 3 bases, with 11 bases between them. CDR3: CASRFGVANEKLFF. The CDR3 bases are TGTGCCAGCAGATTCGGGGTGGCTAATGAAAAACTGTTTTTT.

This chain uses TRBV18 with TRBJ2-7; the match to TRBD2 covers 11 bases. The CDR3 runs to 17 residues. V lost 5 bases to trimming and J lost 3 bases; unmatched junction nucleotides: 12. Germline lookup yields CDR1 KGHSH and CDR2 LQKENI. The CDR3 DNA reads TGTGCCAGCTCAGAAATAGCGGGGGGGACCACATTCTACGAGCAGTACTTC. Protein product: CASSEIAGGTTFYEQYF. The entire variable domain, with the rest obtained from reference TRBV18 and TRBJ2-7, is as follows: NAGVMQNPRHLVRRRGQEARLRCSPMKGHSHVYWYRQLPEEGLKFMVYLQKENIIDESGMPKERFSAEFPKEGPSILRIQQVVRGDSAAYFCASSEIAGGTTFYEQYFGPGTRLTVT.

The J gene is TRBJ2-7, the V gene TRBV5-5, with 13 bases matching TRBD2. The V gene end was trimmed by 2 bases and the J gene end by 8 bases; junction bases not matched to a gene: 10. CDR1 SGHKS and CDR2 YYEKEE come from the germline V gene (reference sequence). The CDR3 length is 16 residues. In DNA form, the CDR3 reads TGTGCCAGCAGCTTCGAACCCGGGACTAGCGGGATGAAGCAGTACTTC. It encodes CASSFEPGTSGMKQYF. Supplemented by reference TRBV5-5 and TRBJ2-7, the full variable domain reads DAGVTQSPTHLIKTRGQQVTLRCSPISGHKSVSWYQQVLGQGPQFIFQYYEKEERGRGNFPDRFSARQFPNYSSELNVNALLLGDSALYLCASSFEPGTSGMKQYFGPGTRLTVT.

The CDR3 spells CAWSPGTFGGGVQFF. The CDR3 nucleotides read TGTGCCTGGAGCCCGGGTACCTTCGGGGGAGGGGTGCAGTTCTTC. The V call is TRBV30, the J call TRBJ2-1; 7 bases align to TRBD2. V trimming: 3 bases; J trimming: 12 bases; junction bases outside the gene matches: 17. Germline assignment: CDR1 GTSNPN and CDR2 SVGIG (reference sequence). The CDR3 loop spans 15 amino acids.